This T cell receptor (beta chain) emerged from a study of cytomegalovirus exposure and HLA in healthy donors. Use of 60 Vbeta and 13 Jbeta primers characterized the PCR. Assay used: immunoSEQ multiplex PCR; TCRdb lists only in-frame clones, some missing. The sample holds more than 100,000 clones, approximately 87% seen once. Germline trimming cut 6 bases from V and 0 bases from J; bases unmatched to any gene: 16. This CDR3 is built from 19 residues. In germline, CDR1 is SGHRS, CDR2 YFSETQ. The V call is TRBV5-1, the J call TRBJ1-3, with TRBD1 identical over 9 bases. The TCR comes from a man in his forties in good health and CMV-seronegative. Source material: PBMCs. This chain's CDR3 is CASTGGSLYRGLSGNTIYF. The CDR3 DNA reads TGCGCCAGCACCGGAGGGAGTCTGTACAGGGGGCTCTCTGGAAACACCATATATTTT.